The rows below give T cell receptor beta chains drawn from one sample of a study of blood T cells in healthy people across ages. TCRdb re-called the 5' RACE reads through MiXCR, storing one row per CDR3 protein. The sample holds around 1,500,000 distinct CDR3 sequences, approximately 40% seen once. Input material: blood. These TCRs come from a young woman in good health. CDR3s include the opening cysteine and the closing phenylalanine or tryptophan. A D gene is named only where the DNA matches it firmly. Where a row states a size, it is once, few, many or the class of an expanded clone; other rows omit it.

cdr3_aa: CASLTPGLVYTGELFF
cdr3_nt: TGTGCCAGCCTGACCCCGGGCCTCGTTTACACCGGGGAGCTGTTTTTT
v_call: TRBV6-1
j_call: TRBJ2-2
d_call: -
clone_size: -

cdr3_aa: CASSAPGLAGAGYNEQFF
cdr3_nt: TGCGCCAGCAGCGCCCCGGGACTAGCGGGAGCCGGTTACAATGAGCAGTTCTTC
v_call: TRBV5-1
j_call: TRBJ2-1
d_call: TRBD2
clone_size: -

cdr3_aa: CASSRLAQNTQYF
cdr3_nt: TGTGCCAGCAGCCGACTAGCGCAGAATACGCAGTATTTT
v_call: TRBV3-1
j_call: TRBJ2-3
d_call: TRBD2
clone_size: once

cdr3_aa: CAWNAGHLNTEAFF
cdr3_nt: TGTGCCTGGAATGCGGGACACCTGAACACTGAAGCTTTCTTT
v_call: TRBV30
j_call: TRBJ1-1
d_call: -
clone_size: -

cdr3_aa: CASSFGQNSKQPQHF
cdr3_nt: TGTGCCAGCAGCTTTGGACAGAATAGCAAGCAGCCCCAGCATTTT
v_call: TRBV7-8
j_call: TRBJ1-5
d_call: -
clone_size: -

cdr3_aa: CASSLTHGGNQPQHF
cdr3_nt: TGTGCCAGCAGTTTAACCCACGGCGGCAATCAGCCCCAGCATTTT
v_call: TRBV12-3/TRBV12-4
j_call: TRBJ1-5
d_call: -
clone_size: few

cdr3_aa: CASSPQSNYGYTF
cdr3_nt: TGTGCCAGCAGCCCCCAGAGCAACTATGGCTACACCTTC
v_call: TRBV12-3/TRBV12-4
j_call: TRBJ1-2
d_call: -
clone_size: -

cdr3_aa: CASSFLGGGTSGNTQYF
cdr3_nt: TGTGCCAGCAGTTTTTTGGGGGGCGGGACTAGCGGAAATACGCAGTATTTT
v_call: TRBV12-3/TRBV12-4
j_call: TRBJ2-3
d_call: TRBD2
clone_size: -

cdr3_aa: CASARTGGDGYTF
cdr3_nt: TGTGCCAGCGCCCGGACAGGAGGGGATGGCTACACCTTC
v_call: TRBV2
j_call: TRBJ1-2
d_call: TRBD1
clone_size: -

cdr3_aa: CASSRRSGTPITQYF
cdr3_nt: TGTGCCAGCAGCCGCCGGAGCGGGACGCCAATTACGCAGTATTTT
v_call: TRBV12-3/TRBV12-4
j_call: TRBJ2-3
d_call: TRBD2
clone_size: -

cdr3_aa: CASSSLSGRQETQYF
cdr3_nt: TGTGCCAGCAGCTCCCTCTCGGGGCGCCAAGAGACCCAGTACTTC
v_call: TRBV7-8
j_call: TRBJ2-5
d_call: -
clone_size: -

cdr3_aa: CATSAAEAGTQYF
cdr3_nt: TGTGCCACCAGTGCTGCGGAGGCGGGCACGCAGTATTTT
v_call: TRBV24-1
j_call: TRBJ2-3
d_call: -
clone_size: few

cdr3_aa: CASSPSAGGYNEQFF
cdr3_nt: TGTGCCAGCAGTCCCTCAGCGGGAGGTTACAATGAGCAGTTCTTC
v_call: TRBV12-3/TRBV12-4
j_call: TRBJ2-1
d_call: TRBD2
clone_size: many

cdr3_aa: CSVPGLAVYEQYF
cdr3_nt: TGCAGTGTTCCGGGACTAGCGGTCTACGAGCAGTACTTC
v_call: TRBV20-1
j_call: TRBJ2-7
d_call: TRBD2
clone_size: -

cdr3_aa: CASSRVEVYNEQFF
cdr3_nt: TGTGCCAGCAGTAGAGTAGAAGTATACAATGAGCAGTTCTTC
v_call: TRBV27
j_call: TRBJ2-1
d_call: -
clone_size: few

cdr3_aa: CATSDGGTGGTEQFF
cdr3_nt: TGTGCCACCAGTGACGGCGGGACAGGGGGCACTGAGCAGTTCTTC
v_call: TRBV24-1
j_call: TRBJ2-1
d_call: TRBD1
clone_size: -

cdr3_aa: CASSSAREQYF
cdr3_nt: TGTGCCAGCAGCTCCGCGAGGGAGCAGTACTTC
v_call: TRBV7-2
j_call: TRBJ2-7
d_call: -
clone_size: few

cdr3_aa: CASSYGGGARDTQYF
cdr3_nt: TGTGCCAGCAGTTACGGCGGGGGGGCCCGAGATACGCAGTATTTT
v_call: TRBV6-5
j_call: TRBJ2-3
d_call: TRBD2
clone_size: -

cdr3_aa: CASTRAGSGEGEQYF
cdr3_nt: TGTGCCAGCACCCGTGCCGGTAGCGGAGAAGGAGAGCAGTACTTC
v_call: TRBV27
j_call: TRBJ2-7
d_call: -
clone_size: -

cdr3_aa: CASSPMRGPNEKLFF
cdr3_nt: TGTGCCAGCAGCCCCATGAGGGGGCCTAATGAAAAACTGTTTTTT
v_call: TRBV3-1
j_call: TRBJ1-4
d_call: TRBD1
clone_size: few

cdr3_aa: CASRLGSVNTEAFF
cdr3_nt: TGTGCCAGCAGGTTGGGTTCCGTGAACACTGAAGCTTTCTTT
v_call: TRBV11-2
j_call: TRBJ1-1
d_call: -
clone_size: -

cdr3_aa: CATSDPDFGTYNEQFF
cdr3_nt: TGTGCCACCAGTGATCCCGACTTCGGTACCTACAATGAGCAGTTCTTC
v_call: TRBV24-1
j_call: TRBJ2-1
d_call: -
clone_size: few

cdr3_aa: CASLGTQGFEQYF
cdr3_nt: TGTGCCAGCCTGGGCACACAGGGGTTCGAGCAGTACTTC
v_call: TRBV12-3/TRBV12-4
j_call: TRBJ2-7
d_call: TRBD1
clone_size: -

cdr3_aa: CASSLEGTGTSYEQYF
cdr3_nt: TGTGCCAGCAGCTTAGAAGGGACAGGGACCTCCTACGAGCAGTACTTC
v_call: TRBV11-2
j_call: TRBJ2-7
d_call: TRBD1
clone_size: -

cdr3_aa: CASSADFRNEQYF
cdr3_nt: TGTGCCAGCAGTGCGGACTTTCGCAATGAGCAGTACTTC
v_call: TRBV2
j_call: TRBJ2-7
d_call: -
clone_size: -

cdr3_aa: CASSYLAGGTYQETQYF
cdr3_nt: TGTGCCAGCAGTTATCTAGCGGGAGGAACCTACCAAGAGACCCAGTACTTC
v_call: TRBV27
j_call: TRBJ2-5
d_call: TRBD2
clone_size: -

cdr3_aa: CASSFRQGFGANALTF
cdr3_nt: TGTGCCAGCAGTTTCCGACAGGGGTTCGGGGCCAACGCCCTGACTTTC
v_call: TRBV12-3/TRBV12-4
j_call: TRBJ2-6
d_call: TRBD1
clone_size: -